The rows below give T cell receptor beta chains drawn from one sample of a study of T cell changes during pregnancy in multiple sclerosis. TCRdb keeps only in-frame clones here, not all; method: immunoSEQ multiplex PCR. The sample lists around 64,000 clones; more than 85% were seen once. This sample comprised CD8+ T cells from peripheral blood mononuclear cells, obtained in the third trimester of pregnancy. All receptors derive from a female donor with multiple sclerosis, enrolled in a pregnancy study. Each CDR3 is given with its conserved first and last residue. D genes are given only for firm matches. Rows give clone size only sometimes, using once, few, many, or a class for an expanded clone.

j_call v_call d_call clone_size cdr3_aa cdr3_nt
TRBJ2-1 TRBV27 TRBD1 NA CASSFGTGYNEQFF TGTGCCAGCAGTTTCGGGACAGGGTACAATGAGCAGTTCTTC
TRBJ2-3 TRBV16 TRBD2 NA CASSQFRAGLMNSAQYF TGTGCCAGCAGCCAATTTAGGGCGGGACTAATGAACTCGGCGCAGTATTTT
TRBJ2-7 TRBV15 TRBD1 once CATSRPPGQLGEQYF TGTGCCACCAGCAGACCGCCGGGACAGTTGGGGGAGCAGTACTTC
TRBJ2-7 TRBV5-4 TRBD2 NA CASSRTSGEQYF TGTGCCAGCAGCAGGACTAGCGGCGAGCAGTACTTC
TRBJ2-1 TRBV6-6 TRBD2 NA CASSVTTSGPYNEQFF TGTGCCAGCAGTGTTACGACTAGCGGGCCTTACAATGAGCAGTTCTTC
TRBJ2-7 TRBV15 NA once CATRTGASYEQYF TGTGCCACTCGTACGGGAGCTTCCTACGAGCAGTACTTC
TRBJ2-7 TRBV4-2 NA many CASSQISADSYEQYF TGTGCCAGCAGCCAAATCTCAGCGGATTCCTACGAGCAGTACTTC
TRBJ2-7 TRBV29-1 NA NA CSVAAPGSREQYF TGCAGCGTCGCGGCACCGGGTTCCCGCGAGCAGTACTTC
TRBJ2-1 TRBV28 NA NA CASSLWLASVHADEQFF TGTGCCAGCTCTTTGTGGTTAGCGAGTGTCCACGCCGATGAGCAGTTCTTC
TRBJ1-4 TRBV7-8 NA NA CASSPVDSRLNEKLFF TGTGCCAGCAGCCCGGTGGACAGCCGACTTAATGAAAAACTGTTTTTT
TRBJ2-7 TRBV7-2 TRBD2 once CASSSTSGRANEQYF TGTGCCAGCAGCTCTACTAGCGGGAGGGCCAACGAGCAGTACTTC
TRBJ1-1 TRBV19 TRBD1 NA CASSWTGGNEAIF TGTGCCAGTAGCTGGACAGGGGGAAATGAAGCTATCTTT
TRBJ2-7 TRBV4-2 TRBD2 NA CASSQDRLAGAYEQYF TGTGCCAGCAGCCAAGATCGCCTAGCGGGTGCCTACGAGCAGTACTTC
TRBJ2-2 TRBV7-9 TRBD1 NA CASSSRGQSPHTGELFF TGTGCCAGCAGCTCAAGGGGGCAGAGTCCCCACACCGGGGAGCTGTTTTTT
TRBJ1-2 TRBV19 NA NA CASVPGTVNYGYTF TGTGCCAGCGTGCCTGGGACTGTCAACTATGGCTACACCTTC
TRBJ1-4 TRBV9 NA NA CASSAGLSPNEKLFF TGTGCCAGCAGCGCAGGACTAAGCCCTAATGAAAAACTGTTTTTT
TRBJ2-4 TRBV6-4 TRBD2 NA CASRAPEPGLQNIQYF TGTGCCAGCAGAGCTCCAGAACCGGGACTACAAAACATTCAGTACTTC
TRBJ1-2 TRBV6-1 NA NA CASKGGERGYTF TGTGCCAGCAAGGGCGGGGAGCGCGGCTACACCTTC
TRBJ2-3 TRBV11-2 NA NA CASSQSVADTQYF TGTGCCAGCAGTCAAAGCGTGGCGGATACGCAGTATTTT
TRBJ2-7 TRBV15 NA NA CATSRPRTGAYEQYF TGTGCCACCAGCAGACCCCGGACGGGAGCCTACGAGCAGTACTTC
TRBJ2-1 TRBV6-5 TRBD2 NA CASSILAGGYNEQFF TGTGCCAGCAGTATTCTAGCGGGAGGCTACAATGAGCAGTTCTTC
TRBJ2-3 TRBV5-1 NA NA CASSWGVGLGTDTQYF TGCGCCAGCAGCTGGGGGGTCGGCCTTGGGACAGATACGCAGTATTTT
TRBJ2-7 TRBV7-2 TRBD2 NA CASSKSSGSYEQYF TGTGCCAGCAGCAAATCTAGCGGTTCCTACGAGCAGTACTTC
TRBJ2-2 TRBV5-6 NA once CASSPNTGELFF TGTGCCAGCAGCCCTAATACCGGGGAGCTGTTTTTT
TRBJ2-7 TRBV27 TRBD2 NA CASSLMAGAVEQYF TGTGCCAGCAGTTTAATGGCGGGAGCTGTCGAGCAGTACTTC
TRBJ1-2 TRBV27 TRBD1 NA CASSLGQGYGYTF TGTGCCAGCAGTTTAGGACAGGGTTACGGCTACACCTTC
TRBJ2-1 TRBV5-1 TRBD2 NA CASSNGLAGDNEQFF TGCGCCAGCAGCAATGGACTAGCGGGAGACAATGAGCAGTTCTTC
TRBJ1-2 TRBV19 NA NA CASSRWYRNYGYTF TGTGCCAGTAGTAGATGGTACAGGAACTATGGCTACACCTTC
TRBJ2-1 TRBV5-4 TRBD2 NA CASSDRTSGVGQQFF TGTGCCAGCAGCGATCGGACTAGCGGGGTGGGGCAGCAGTTCTTC
TRBJ1-2 TRBV27 NA NA CASSYTPGGTIYGYTF TGTGCCAGCAGTTATACCCCCGGGGGGACGATTTATGGCTACACCTTC
TRBJ1-1 TRBV5-4 NA NA CASSFFMNTEAFF TGTGCCAGCAGCTTTTTCATGAACACTGAAGCTTTCTTT
TRBJ2-7 TRBV27 NA NA CASSLSSVGYEQYF TGTGCCAGCAGTTTAAGCTCGGTTGGCTACGAGCAGTACTTC
TRBJ1-4 TRBV7-2 TRBD1 NA CASRETGTGGEKLFF TGTGCCAGCAGGGAAACCGGGACAGGGGGGGAAAAACTGTTTTTT
TRBJ2-3 TRBV19 TRBD1 NA CASSASGGMPDTQYF TGTGCCAGTAGTGCCTCAGGGGGAATGCCAGATACGCAGTATTTT
TRBJ1-2 TRBV7-9 NA NA CASSLTDPVYGYTF TGTGCCAGCAGCTTGACAGACCCCGTGTATGGCTACACCTTC
TRBJ2-2 TRBV11-2 TRBD2 NA CASSPGLGTGELFF TGTGCCAGCAGCCCCGGACTAGGAACCGGGGAGCTGTTTTTT
TRBJ2-3 TRBV4-1 TRBD2 NA CASSQDPLAGASDTQYF TGCGCCAGCAGCCAAGATCCCCTAGCGGGGGCCTCAGATACGCAGTATTTT
TRBJ2-7 TRBV13 TRBD1 NA CASSPASTGGSYEQYF TGTGCCAGCAGCCCCGCTTCGACAGGGGGCAGCTACGAGCAGTACTTC
TRBJ1-2 TRBV4-1 NA NA CASSQDRRADGYTF TGCGCCAGCAGCCAAGATAGGAGGGCAGATGGCTACACCTTC
TRBJ2-2 TRBV13 NA NA CASSLRGGGELFF TGTGCCAGCAGCTTACGGGGAGGAGGGGAGCTGTTTTTT
TRBJ1-1 TRBV19 TRBD1 NA CASSYRDRGENTEAFF TGTGCCAGTAGTTACCGGGACAGGGGCGAGAACACTGAAGCTTTCTTT
TRBJ2-3 TRBV7-2 NA NA CASSLWGGPADTQYF TGTGCCAGCAGCTTGTGGGGGGGGCCGGCAGATACGCAGTATTTT
TRBJ2-7 TRBV11-2 NA once CASSPLATYEQYF TGTGCCAGCAGTCCTCTAGCGACCTACGAGCAGTACTTC
TRBJ2-7 TRBV11-2 NA NA CASSTVAYEQYF TGTGCCAGCAGCACGGTTGCCTACGAGCAGTACTTC
TRBJ2-7 TRBV5-4 TRBD1 NA CASSPRTGGDYYEQYF TGTGCCAGCAGCCCCCGTACAGGGGGCGACTACTACGAGCAGTACTTC
TRBJ2-7 TRBV4-1 NA NA CASSQLTGTPYEQYF TGCGCCAGCAGCCAGCTAACCGGGACACCCTACGAGCAGTACTTC
TRBJ2-3 TRBV29-1 NA NA CSVTGTSTDTQYF TGCAGCGTGACGGGGACTAGCACAGATACGCAGTATTTT
TRBJ2-1 TRBV30 NA NA CAWSVQDYNEQFF TGTGCCTGGAGTGTACAGGACTACAATGAGCAGTTCTTC
TRBJ2-1 TRBV27 NA NA CASSSLTSSYNEQFF TGTGCCAGCAGTTCCTTGACTAGCTCCTACAATGAGCAGTTCTTC
TRBJ2-7 TRBV13 TRBD2 NA CASSEKTSGRRYEQYF TGTGCCAGCAGCGAAAAGACTAGCGGGAGGAGGTACGAGCAGTACTTC
TRBJ2-3 TRBV7-2 TRBD2 NA CASSLVVGLAVGTDTQYF TGTGCCAGCAGCTTAGTGGTCGGTCTAGCGGTAGGCACAGATACGCAGTATTTT
TRBJ1-1 TRBV6-5 TRBD1 NA CASSFGQGGTEAFF TGTGCCAGCAGTTTCGGACAGGGAGGCACTGAAGCTTTCTTT
TRBJ2-7 TRBV19 TRBD1 NA CATRQGNHYEQYF TGTGCCACCAGACAGGGGAACCACTACGAGCAGTACTTC